A single sample is the source of the 9 T cell receptor beta chains below, sequenced in a study of T cells after yellow fever vaccination. TCRdb used MiXCR to reprocess the 5' RACE reads, holding one entry per CDR3 protein. This table holds a few hundred thousand distinct CDR3 sequences, around 4% found once. The sample here was PBMCs, taken on the day of the yellow fever booster vaccination. These receptors originate from a man aged 18-30 years who received the YFV17D yellow fever vaccine.

This clonotype was found a few times. The J gene is TRBJ2-7, the V gene TRBV19; D is ambiguous. Germline V CDR1 and CDR2: LNHDA, SQIVND (reference sequence). CDR3 size: 13 residues. V was cut by 5 bases and J by 6 bases, with 14 bases left in between. CDR3 protein: CASSSGPRVEQYF. The CDR3 DNA follows: TGTGCCAGTAGTTCCGGGCCCCGGGTCGAGCAGTACTTC. Complete variable domain (other parts from reference TRBV19 and TRBJ2-7): DGGITQSPKYLFRKEGQNVTLSCEQNLNHDAMYWYRQDPGQGLRLIYYSQIVNDFQKGDIAEGYSVSREKKESFPLTVTSAQKNPTAFYLCASSSGPRVEQYFGPGTRLTVT.

This chain connects TRBV7-2 to TRBJ2-1; 11 bases match TRBD2. This CDR3 has 16 residues. Germline CDR1 reads SGHTA; CDR2 reads FQGNSA. V lost 3 bases and J lost 7; bases outside the gene matches: 8. CDR3: CASSFSRLAGGNEQFF. The DNA for the CDR3 is TGTGCCAGCAGCTTTAGTAGGCTAGCGGGGGGTAATGAGCAGTTCTTC.

This clonotype was detected only a few times. This chain links TRBV2 with TRBJ2-5, with D unclear. V lost 2 bases, J lost 3 bases, and 4 bases lay in between. The CDR3 totals 12 residues. Germline lookup yields CDR1 SNHLY and CDR2 FYNNEI. CDR3 sequence reads: CASSEFEETQYF. The CDR3 DNA reads as TGTGCCAGCAGTGAATTTGAAGAGACCCAGTACTTC.

This clonotype was seen repeatedly, ten times or more. The CDR3 protein is CASSLYGDSTDTQYF. CDR3 sequence (DNA): TGCGCCAGCAGCTTATACGGAGACAGCACAGATACGCAGTATTTT. V usage is TRBV5-1 and J usage is TRBJ2-3; D call uncertain. CDR1 SGHRS and CDR2 YFSETQ come from the germline V gene. The CDR3 contains 15 residues. V shed 2 bases and J shed 0 bases, with 10 bases lying between them.

This clonotype appeared many times. The chain couples TRBV24-1 to TRBJ1-5; no clear D gene. The germline V and J ends were trimmed by 1 base and 0 bases, with 3 bases remaining between them. The CDR3 has 14 residues. In germline, CDR1 is KGHDR, CDR2 SFDVKD. The CDR3 nucleotides are TGTGCCACCAGTGATTTAGATAGCAATCAGCCCCAGCATTTT. Its translation is CATSDLDSNQPQHF.

This clonotype was picked up a small number of times. This chain uses TRBV10-3 with TRBJ1-3; 8 nucleotides line up with TRBD1. In germline, CDR1 is ENHRY, CDR2 SYGVKD. V dropped 4 bases and J dropped 2; count of bases not matched to a gene: 4. The CDR3 consists of 15 residues. In nucleotides, the CDR3 is TGTGCCATCAGTGCGACGGACAGGGCTGGAAACACCATATATTTT. Residues: CAISATDRAGNTIYF.

The CDR3 region has the DNA TGCGCCAGCAGCTCCCGCGGACAGGGACCTTACTACACCTTC. Its protein product is CASSSRGQGPYYTF. V usage is TRBV5-1 and J usage is TRBJ1-2, with 8 bases aligning to TRBD1. V lost 3 bases and J lost 10; bases outside the gene matches: 11. The CDR3 runs to 14 residues. Germline CDR1 SGHRS, CDR2 YFSETQ.

This clonotype was detected ten times or more. The chain is built from TRBV5-6 and TRBJ2-2; TRBD2 agrees at 8 bases. Losses at the gene ends were 1 base for V and 9 bases for J; bases not matched to a gene: 2. Germline V gene lookup returns CDR1 SGHDT and CDR2 YYEEEE. The CDR3 sequence is 13 residues long. The DNA for the CDR3 is TGTGCCAGCAGCTTGAGCGGGGGCAGGGAGCTGTTTTTT. Protein product: CASSLSGGRELFF.

This clonotype has just a few counts. V is TRBV20-1 and J is TRBJ2-5; tentative D call: TRBD1 (6 bases). CDR1 is DFQATT, CDR2 SNEGSKA, per germline (reference sequence). There are 12 residues in the CDR3. The DNA for the CDR3 is TGCAGCGCCTCGGACAGCCAAGAGACCCAGTACTTC. Amino acids: CSASDSQETQYF.